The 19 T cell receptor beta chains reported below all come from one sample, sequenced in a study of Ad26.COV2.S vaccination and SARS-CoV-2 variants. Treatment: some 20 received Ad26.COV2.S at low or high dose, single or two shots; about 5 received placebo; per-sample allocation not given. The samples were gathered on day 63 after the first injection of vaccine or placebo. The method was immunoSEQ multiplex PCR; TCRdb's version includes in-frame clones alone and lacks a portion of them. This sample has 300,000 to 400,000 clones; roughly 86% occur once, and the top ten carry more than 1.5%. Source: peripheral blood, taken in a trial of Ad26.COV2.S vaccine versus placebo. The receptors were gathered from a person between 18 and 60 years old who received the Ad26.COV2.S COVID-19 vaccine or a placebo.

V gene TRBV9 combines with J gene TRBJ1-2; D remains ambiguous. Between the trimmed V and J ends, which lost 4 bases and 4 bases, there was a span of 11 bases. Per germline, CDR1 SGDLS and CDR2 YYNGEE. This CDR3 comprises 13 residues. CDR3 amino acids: CASSPQWGYGYTF. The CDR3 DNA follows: TGTGCCAGCAGCCCACAGTGGGGCTATGGCTACACCTTC.

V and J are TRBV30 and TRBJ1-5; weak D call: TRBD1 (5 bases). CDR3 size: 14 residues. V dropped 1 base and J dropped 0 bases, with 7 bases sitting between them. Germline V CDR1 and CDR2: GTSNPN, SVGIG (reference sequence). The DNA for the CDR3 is TGTGCCTGGAGTGGACAGTTTAGCAATCAGCCCCAGCATTTT. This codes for CAWSGQFSNQPQHF.

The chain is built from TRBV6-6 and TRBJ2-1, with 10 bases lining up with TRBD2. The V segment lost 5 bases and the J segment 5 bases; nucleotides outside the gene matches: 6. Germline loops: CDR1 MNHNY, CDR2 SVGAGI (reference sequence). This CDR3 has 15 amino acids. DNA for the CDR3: TGTGCCAGCAGTCGGCCAGGGACTAGCGACAATGAGCAGTTCTTC. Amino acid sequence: CASSRPGTSDNEQFF.

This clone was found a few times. CDR3 in amino acids: CASSTGGGASTEAFF. Here the CDR3 DNA reads TGTGCCAGCTCAACCGGAGGGGGCGCGAGCACTGAAGCTTTCTTT. This chain links TRBV18 with TRBJ1-1; 7 nucleotides line up with TRBD1. V lost 5 bases to trimming and J lost 4 bases; unmatched junction nucleotides: 10. Per the germline V gene, CDR1 is KGHSH and CDR2 is LQKENI. The CDR3 consists of 15 residues. The whole variable domain, remainder taken from reference TRBV18 and TRBJ1-1, is NAGVMQNPRHLVRRRGQEARLRCSPMKGHSHVYWYRQLPEEGLKFMVYLQKENIIDESGMPKERFSAEFPKEGPSILRIQQVVRGDSAAYFCASSTGGGASTEAFFGQGTRLTVV.

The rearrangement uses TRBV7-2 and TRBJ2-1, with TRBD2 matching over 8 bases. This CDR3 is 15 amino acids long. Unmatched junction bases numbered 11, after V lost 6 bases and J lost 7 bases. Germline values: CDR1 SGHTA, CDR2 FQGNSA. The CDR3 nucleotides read TGTGCCAGCAGAAAGCCAAGCGGGGGTTTAAATGAGCAGTTCTTC. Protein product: CASRKPSGGLNEQFF.

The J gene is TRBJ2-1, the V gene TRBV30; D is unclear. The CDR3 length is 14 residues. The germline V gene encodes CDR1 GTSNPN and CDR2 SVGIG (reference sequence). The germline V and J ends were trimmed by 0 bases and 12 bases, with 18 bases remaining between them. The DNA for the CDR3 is TGTGCCTGGAGTGTAAGCAGAGTCGACTCGCGGCAGTTCTTC. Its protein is CAWSVSRVDSRQFF. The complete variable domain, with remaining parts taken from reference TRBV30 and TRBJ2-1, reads SQTIHQWPATLVQPVGSPLSLECTVEGTSNPNLYWYRQAAGRGLQLLFYSVGIGQISSEVPQNLSASRPQDRQFILSSKKLLLSDSGFYLCAWSVSRVDSRQFFGPGTRLTVL.

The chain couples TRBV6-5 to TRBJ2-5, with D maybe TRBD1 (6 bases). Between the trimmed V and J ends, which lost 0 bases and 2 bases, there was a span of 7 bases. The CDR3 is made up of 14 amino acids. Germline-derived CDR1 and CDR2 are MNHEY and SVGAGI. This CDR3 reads CASSYSTGQETQYF. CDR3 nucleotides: TGTGCCAGCAGTTACTCAACAGGGCAAGAGACCCAGTACTTC.

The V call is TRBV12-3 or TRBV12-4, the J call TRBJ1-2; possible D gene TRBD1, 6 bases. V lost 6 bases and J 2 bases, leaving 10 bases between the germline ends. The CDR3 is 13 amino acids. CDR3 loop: CASRITGNYGYTF. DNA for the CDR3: TGTGCCAGCAGGATCACAGGGAACTATGGCTACACCTTC.

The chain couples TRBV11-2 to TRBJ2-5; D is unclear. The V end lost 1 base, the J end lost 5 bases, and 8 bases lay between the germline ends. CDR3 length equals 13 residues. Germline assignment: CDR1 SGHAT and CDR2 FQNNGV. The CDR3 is CASSLGPKETQYF. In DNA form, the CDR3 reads TGTGCCAGCAGCTTAGGCCCGAAGGAGACCCAGTACTTC.

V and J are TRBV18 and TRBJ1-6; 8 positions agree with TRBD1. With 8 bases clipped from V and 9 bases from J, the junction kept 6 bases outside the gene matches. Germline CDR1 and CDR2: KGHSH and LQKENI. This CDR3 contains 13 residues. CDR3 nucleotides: TGTGCCAGCAAGACAGGGGCCAGTTCACCCCTCCACTTT. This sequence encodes CASKTGASSPLHF. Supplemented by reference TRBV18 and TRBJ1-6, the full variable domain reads NAGVMQNPRHLVRRRGQEARLRCSPMKGHSHVYWYRQLPEEGLKFMVYLQKENIIDESGMPKERFSAEFPKEGPSILRIQQVVRGDSAAYFCASKTGASSPLHFGNGTRLTVT.

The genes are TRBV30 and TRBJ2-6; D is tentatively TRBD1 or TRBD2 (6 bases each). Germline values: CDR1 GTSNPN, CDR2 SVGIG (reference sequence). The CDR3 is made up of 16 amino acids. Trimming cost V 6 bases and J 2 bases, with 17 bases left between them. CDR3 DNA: TGTGCCTGCTCACCGTACGGGGGCGCTGGGGCCAACGTCCTGACTTTC. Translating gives CACSPYGGAGANVLTF.

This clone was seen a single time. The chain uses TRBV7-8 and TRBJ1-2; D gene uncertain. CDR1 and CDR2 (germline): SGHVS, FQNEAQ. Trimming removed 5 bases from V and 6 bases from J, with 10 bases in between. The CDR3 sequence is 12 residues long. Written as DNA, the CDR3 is TGTGCCAGCAGCGCCACAAGGCATGGCTACACCTTC. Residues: CASSATRHGYTF.

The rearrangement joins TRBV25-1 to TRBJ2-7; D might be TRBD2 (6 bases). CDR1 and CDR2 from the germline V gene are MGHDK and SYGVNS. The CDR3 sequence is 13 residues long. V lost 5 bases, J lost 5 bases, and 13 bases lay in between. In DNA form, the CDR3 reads TGTGCCAGCAGTAGGGACTCCCGGGACGAGCAGTACTTC. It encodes CASSRDSRDEQYF.

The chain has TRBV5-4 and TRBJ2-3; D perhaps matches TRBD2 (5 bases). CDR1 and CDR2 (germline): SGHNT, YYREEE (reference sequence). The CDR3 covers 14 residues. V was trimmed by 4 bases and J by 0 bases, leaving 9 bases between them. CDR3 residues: CASSRGPSTDTQYF. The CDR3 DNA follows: TGTGCCAGCAGCCGGGGTCCTAGCACAGATACGCAGTATTTT.

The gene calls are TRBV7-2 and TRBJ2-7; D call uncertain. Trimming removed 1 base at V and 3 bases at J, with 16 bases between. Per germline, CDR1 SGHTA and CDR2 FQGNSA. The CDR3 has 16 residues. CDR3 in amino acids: CASSLGIRESFYEQYF. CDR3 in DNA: TGTGCCAGCAGCTTAGGGATTCGAGAGTCCTTCTACGAGCAGTACTTC.

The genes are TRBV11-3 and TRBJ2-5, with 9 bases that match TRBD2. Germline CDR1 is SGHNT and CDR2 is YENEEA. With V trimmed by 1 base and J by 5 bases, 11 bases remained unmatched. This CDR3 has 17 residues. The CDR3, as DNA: TGTGCCAGCAGCTTAGGGGTCGCTAGCGGGATCCAGGAGACCCAGTACTTC. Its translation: CASSLGVASGIQETQYF.

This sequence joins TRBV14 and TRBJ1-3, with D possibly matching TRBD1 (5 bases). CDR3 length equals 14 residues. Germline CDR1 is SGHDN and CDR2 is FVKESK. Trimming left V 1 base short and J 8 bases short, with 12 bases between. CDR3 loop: CASSQGQGIHTIYF. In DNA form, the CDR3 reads TGTGCCAGCAGCCAAGGCCAGGGTATTCACACCATATATTTT. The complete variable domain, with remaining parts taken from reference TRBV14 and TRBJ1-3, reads EAGVTQFPSHSVIEKGQTVTLRCDPISGHDNLYWYRRVMGKEIKFLLHFVKESKQDESGMPNNRFLAERTGGTYSTLKVQPAELEDSGVYFCASSQGQGIHTIYFGEGSWLTVV.

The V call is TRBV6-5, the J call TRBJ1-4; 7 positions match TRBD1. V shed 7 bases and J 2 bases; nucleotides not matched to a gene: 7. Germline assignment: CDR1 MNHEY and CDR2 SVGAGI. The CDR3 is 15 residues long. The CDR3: CASTTTTGTNEKLFF. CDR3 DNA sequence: TGTGCCAGCACCACAACGACAGGGACTAATGAAAAACTGTTTTTT.

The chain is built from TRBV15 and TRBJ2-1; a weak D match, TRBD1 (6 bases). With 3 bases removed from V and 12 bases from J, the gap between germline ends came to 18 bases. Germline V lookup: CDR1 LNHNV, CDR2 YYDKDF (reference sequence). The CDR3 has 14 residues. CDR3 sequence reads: CATSSLRGGKGQFF. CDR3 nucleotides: TGTGCCACCAGCAGTTTGCGAGGGGGAAAGGGGCAGTTCTTC.